This T cell receptor beta chain emerged from a study of shared clonotypes between healthy human individuals (TCRdb year 2020). About the investigation overall: The cohort included three men and two women between 18 and 49 years of age. To estimate repertoire size and how much clonotypes are shared between individuals, the study performed deep sequencing of blood TCR repertoires from a few healthy adults. Each donor's leukapheresis produced roughly between roughly 0.85 and 10 billion PBMCs. Per donor, three plates each were used for CD4 naive and CD4 memory, two for CD8 naive, and one for CD8 memory. Different laboratories and diverse techniques were used to prepare libraries and sequence TCR repertoires, to increase sequencing depth and limit assay-specific biases.

CDR1 is given as SGHAT and CDR2 as FQNNGV, both from the germline V gene. The CDR3 contains 15 residues, cysteine and phenylalanine counted. The kept DNA is CDR3 alone, 45 bases in frame from the first base. V and J are trimmed by 1 base and 0 bases, and the gene matches miss 3 bases of the junction. Using the deep immunoSEQ assay, multiplex PCR amplified TCR CDR3 regions from genomic DNA. Genomic DNA extracted from each cell subset was distributed evenly over all wells of several immunoSEQ 96-well plates, and each plate served as one replicate. For sorted subsets, 150 to 200 ng genomic DNA, equal to about 30,000 T cell genomes, was loaded into each replicate PCR. Purified libraries were quantified with a Qubit 3.0 fluorometer, sized on a Bioanalyzer 2100, and re-quantified with the KAPA Library Quantification kit. A separate single-read 150-cycle Illumina NextSeq 550 flow cell was used to sequence each immunoSEQ 96-well plate. The original methods were these. The immunoSEQ output contained only junctional sequences without quality scores, so filtering could not match that applied to full-length reads. Sequences were annotated with PyIR, a Python wrapper for IgBLAST v1.9, and V/J genes and CDR3 were assigned using IMGT germline references. Any read was removed if the V/J assignment was weak (E-value above 1e-6), the CDR3 was missing, or the read contained stop codons, out-of-frame junctions, or ambiguous translated residues. V3J clonotypes were defined as sequences sharing the same inferred V gene, J gene, and CDR3 amino acid sequence. Percentage overlap between repertoires was computed as shared unique clonotypes divided by the size of the smaller repertoire. Richness of each repertoire was evaluated using RTK rarefaction, the Chao1 estimator, and Recon v2.1 estimates of unobserved clonotypes. OLGA was used to compute generation probabilities for all TCRbeta clonotypes that the gDNA method yielded from a handful of donors. TCRdb took over this immuneACCESS table, retaining in-frame rearrangements with V and J assigned. Such tables are incomplete; in checked studies, under half of the missing clones stem from an unresolved V gene, and the remainder is unexplained. Clone size and the V and J calls come from that table; the DNA yielded D and trimming. This sample holds some 2,400,000 clones; roughly 95% were observed only once. The ten largest account for roughly 0.13% of the sample.

A note on this clone: No antigen is known for it. No quality values exist for individual bases; no much larger clone is one base distant. Within the sample, other DNA sequences also encode this same CDR3.

Healthy HIV-negative adults with no recently reported acute infections or vaccinations were included as donors. Only Caucasian adults living in Nashville, Tennessee, USA were represented among the donors. Magnetic negative selection was used to enrich CD4+ T cells, after which naive cells were positively selected on CD45RA and the negative fraction became the memory subset. Blood was obtained by leukapheresis, after which PBMCs were separated by Ficoll-Histopaque density gradient centrifugation and cryopreserved in liquid nitrogen vapor phase. Purity and quantity of every magnetically sorted T cell population were checked by analytical flow cytometry. Each sorted fraction had its genomic DNA isolated and then quantified by UV absorbance on a Nanodrop 2000c. Results the study describes overall, beyond this receptor: Naive subsets generally had larger estimated clonotype richness than memory subsets. Rarefaction of sorted-subset datasets indicated incomplete sequencing despite the large sequencing depth. Clonotypes shared by all four sorted-subset donors showed higher generation probabilities than non-shared clonotypes. Pairwise subsampling indicated that sequencing depth was expected to affect the degree of clonotype sharing among donors. Only blood was sampled, and tissue TCR repertoires likely differ from those in blood. Sharing across a few donors was observed for 5% to 6.5% of naive CD4, over 3% of naive CD8, 2% to 2.5% of memory CD4, and around 0.4% of memory CD8 clonotypes. The small number of donors limited the genetic and exposure-history diversity represented.

What was sequenced was naive CD4+ T cells sorted from blood. The cell subset or site tag for this specimen amounts to: CD45RA+ positively selected. This TCR came from a man younger than 30 in good health. The V and J genes are TRBV11-2 and TRBJ2-7; 7 central nucleotides agree with TRBD1. The nucleotides read TGTGCCAGCAGCTTAGTGGCAGGGGGCTCCTACGAGCAGTACTTC. Translated, it reads CASSLVAGGSYEQYF.